The TCR beta chain under discussion was sequenced for a study of shared clonotypes between healthy human individuals. Study-level information: Used for every donor were three CD4 naive, three CD4 memory, two CD8 naive and one CD8 memory plate.

Naive CD8 cells lacked CD45RO and underwent positive selection for CCR7, leaving out terminally differentiated effector memory CD45RA+ cells. Donors comprised only Caucasian adults living in Nashville, Tennessee. The repertoire was sequenced with immunoSEQ multiplex PCR; TCRdb's copy has only in-frame clones and lacks some. The table has about 680,000 clones, just over 90% seen once. The germline gives CDR1 SGHDT, CDR2 YYEEEE. This CDR3 has 13 amino acids. The V gene end was trimmed by 4 bases and the J gene end by 13 bases; junction bases not matched to a gene: 13. This receptor was taken from a man between 25 and 39 years old in good health. The sequenced sample was naive CD8+ T cells sorted from blood. The J gene is TRBJ1-2, the V gene TRBV5-6, with 7 bases aligning to TRBD1. As DNA, the CDR3 is TGTGCCAGCAGCCCAGGGACAGAATTAGAATGCACCTTC. Protein product: CASSPGTELECTF.